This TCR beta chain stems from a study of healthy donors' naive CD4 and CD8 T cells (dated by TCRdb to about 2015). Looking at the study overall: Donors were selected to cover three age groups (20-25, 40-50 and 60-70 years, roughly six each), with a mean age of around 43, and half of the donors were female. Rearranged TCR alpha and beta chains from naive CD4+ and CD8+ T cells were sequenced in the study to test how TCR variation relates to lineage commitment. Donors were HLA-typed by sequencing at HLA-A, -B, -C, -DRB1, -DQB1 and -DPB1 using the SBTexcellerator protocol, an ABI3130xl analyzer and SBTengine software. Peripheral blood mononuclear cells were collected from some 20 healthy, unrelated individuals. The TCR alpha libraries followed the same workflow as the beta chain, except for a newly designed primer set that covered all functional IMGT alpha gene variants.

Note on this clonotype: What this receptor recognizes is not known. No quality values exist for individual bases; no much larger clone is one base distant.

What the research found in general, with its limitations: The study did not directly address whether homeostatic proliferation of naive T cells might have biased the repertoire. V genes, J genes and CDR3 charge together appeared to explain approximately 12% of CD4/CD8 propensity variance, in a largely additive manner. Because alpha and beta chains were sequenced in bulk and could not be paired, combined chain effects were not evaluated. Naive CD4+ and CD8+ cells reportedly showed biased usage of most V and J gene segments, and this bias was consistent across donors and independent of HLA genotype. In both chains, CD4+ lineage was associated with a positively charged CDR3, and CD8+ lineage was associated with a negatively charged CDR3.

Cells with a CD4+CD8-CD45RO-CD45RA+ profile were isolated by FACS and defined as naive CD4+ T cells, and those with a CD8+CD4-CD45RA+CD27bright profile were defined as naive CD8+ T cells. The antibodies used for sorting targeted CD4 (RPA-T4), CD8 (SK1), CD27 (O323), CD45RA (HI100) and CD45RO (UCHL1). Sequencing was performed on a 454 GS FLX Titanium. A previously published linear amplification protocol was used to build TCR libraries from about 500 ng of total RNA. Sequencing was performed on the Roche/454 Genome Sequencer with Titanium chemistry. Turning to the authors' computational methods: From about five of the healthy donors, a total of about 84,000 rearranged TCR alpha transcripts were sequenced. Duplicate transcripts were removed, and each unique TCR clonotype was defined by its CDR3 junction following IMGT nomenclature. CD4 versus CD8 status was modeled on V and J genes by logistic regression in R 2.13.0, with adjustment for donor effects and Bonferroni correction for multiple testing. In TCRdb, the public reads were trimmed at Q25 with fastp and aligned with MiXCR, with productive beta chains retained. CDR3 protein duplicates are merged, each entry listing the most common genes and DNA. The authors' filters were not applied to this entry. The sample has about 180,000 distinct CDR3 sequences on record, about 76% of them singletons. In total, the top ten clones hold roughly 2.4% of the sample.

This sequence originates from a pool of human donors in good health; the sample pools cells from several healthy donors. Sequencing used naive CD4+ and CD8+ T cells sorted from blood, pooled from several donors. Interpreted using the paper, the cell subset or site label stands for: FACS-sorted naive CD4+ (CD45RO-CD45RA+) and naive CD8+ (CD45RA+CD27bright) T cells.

The DNA sequence is TGTGCCAGCAGCGAGGGGCTTAGCAATGAGCAGTTCTTC. It is translated as CASSEGLSNEQFF. The chain joins TRBV2 to TRBJ2-1; the D gene is tentatively TRBD1 or TRBD2, each matching 5 bases. The CDR3 goes from the cysteine to the phenylalanine over 13 residues. CDR3 DNA is the only sequence kept; it has 39 bases, read in frame from the first base. V drops 6 bases and J drops 6 bases, leaving 12 bases in between. According to the germline V gene, CDR1 reads SNHLY and CDR2 reads FYNNEI. Where the CDR3 stops, the reference TRBV2 and TRBJ2-1 genes take over; the full variable domain is EPEVTQTPSHQVTQMGQEVILRCVPISNHLYFYWYRQILGQKVEFLVSFYNNEISEKSEIFDDQFSVERPDGSNFTLKIRSTKLEDSAMYFCASSEGLSNEQFFGPGTRLTVL.